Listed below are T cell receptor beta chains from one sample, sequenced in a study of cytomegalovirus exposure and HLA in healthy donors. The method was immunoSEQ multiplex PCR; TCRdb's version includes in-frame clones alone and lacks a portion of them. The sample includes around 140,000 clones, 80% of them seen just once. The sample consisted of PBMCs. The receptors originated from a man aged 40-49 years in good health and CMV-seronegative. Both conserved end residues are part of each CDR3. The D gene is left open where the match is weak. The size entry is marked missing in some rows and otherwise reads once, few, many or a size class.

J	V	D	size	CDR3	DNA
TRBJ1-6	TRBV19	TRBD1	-	CASSHGQGHPNSPLHF	TGTGCCAGTAGTCATGGACAGGGCCATCCTAATTCACCCCTCCACTTT
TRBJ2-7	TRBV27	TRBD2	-	CASSLYGGGGSSYEQYF	TGTGCCAGCAGTTTATACGGTGGCGGGGGGAGCTCCTACGAGCAGTACTTC
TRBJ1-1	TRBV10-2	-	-	CASSLKTGFYTEAFF	TGCGCCAGCAGTCTTAAAACAGGGTTTTACACTGAAGCTTTCTTT
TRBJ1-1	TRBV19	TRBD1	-	CASSADGQGMRTEAFF	TGTGCCAGTAGTGCCGATGGACAGGGAATGAGGACTGAAGCTTTCTTT
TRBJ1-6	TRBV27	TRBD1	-	CASTSTGTVNSPLHF	TGTGCCAGCACCTCCACCGGGACAGTAAATTCACCCCTCCACTTT
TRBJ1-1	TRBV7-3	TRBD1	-	CASSYQGANTEAFF	TGTGCCAGCAGCTACCAGGGGGCGAACACTGAAGCTTTCTTT
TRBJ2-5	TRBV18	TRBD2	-	CASSPLAGKETQYF	TGTGCCAGCTCACCACTAGCGGGGAAAGAGACCCAGTACTTC
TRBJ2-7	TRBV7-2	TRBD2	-	CASSLGAGGYSYEQYF	TGTGCCAGCAGCTTAGGAGCGGGGGGATACTCCTACGAGCAGTACTTC
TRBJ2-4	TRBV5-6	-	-	CASSLLGQAKNIQYF	TGTGCCAGCAGCTTGCTTGGACAGGCCAAAAACATTCAGTACTTC
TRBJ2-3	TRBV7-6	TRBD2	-	CASSPPWGSGGTDTQYF	TGTGCCAGCAGCCCGCCCTGGGGTAGCGGGGGGACAGATACGCAGTATTTT
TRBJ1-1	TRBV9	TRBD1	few	CASSVVGGGTEAFF	TGTGCCAGCAGCGTAGTAGGGGGCGGCACTGAAGCTTTCTTT
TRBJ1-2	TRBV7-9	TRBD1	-	CASSETGVSSGYTF	TGTGCCAGCAGCGAGACAGGGGTTTCCTCGGGCTACACCTTC
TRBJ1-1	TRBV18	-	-	CASSPQSGNTEAFF	TGTGCCAGCTCACCACAGTCCGGGAACACTGAAGCTTTCTTT
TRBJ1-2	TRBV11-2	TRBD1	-	CASSLSTGNYGYTF	TGTGCCAGCAGCCTGTCGACAGGGAACTATGGCTACACCTTC
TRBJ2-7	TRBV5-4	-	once	CASSSWRVNGEQYF	TGTGCCAGCAGCTCGTGGAGGGTTAACGGCGAGCAGTACTTC
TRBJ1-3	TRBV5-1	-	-	CASSLSGHHSLSGNTIYF	TGCGCCAGCAGCTTAAGTGGGCATCACAGCCTCTCTGGAAACACCATATATTTT
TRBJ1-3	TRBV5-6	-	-	CASSLAPSVGNTIYF	TGTGCCAGCAGCTTGGCCCCATCGGTTGGAAACACCATATATTTT
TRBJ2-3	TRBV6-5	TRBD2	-	CASSYGGVRLTDTQYF	TGTGCCAGCAGTTACGGGGGGGTTCGCCTCACAGATACGCAGTATTTT
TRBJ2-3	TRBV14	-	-	CASSQGRTTDTQYF	TGTGCCAGCAGCCAAGGGAGGACCACAGATACGCAGTATTTT
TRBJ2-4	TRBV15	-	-	CATSRQGAKNIQYF	TGTGCCACCAGCAGACAGGGGGCCAAAAACATTCAGTACTTC